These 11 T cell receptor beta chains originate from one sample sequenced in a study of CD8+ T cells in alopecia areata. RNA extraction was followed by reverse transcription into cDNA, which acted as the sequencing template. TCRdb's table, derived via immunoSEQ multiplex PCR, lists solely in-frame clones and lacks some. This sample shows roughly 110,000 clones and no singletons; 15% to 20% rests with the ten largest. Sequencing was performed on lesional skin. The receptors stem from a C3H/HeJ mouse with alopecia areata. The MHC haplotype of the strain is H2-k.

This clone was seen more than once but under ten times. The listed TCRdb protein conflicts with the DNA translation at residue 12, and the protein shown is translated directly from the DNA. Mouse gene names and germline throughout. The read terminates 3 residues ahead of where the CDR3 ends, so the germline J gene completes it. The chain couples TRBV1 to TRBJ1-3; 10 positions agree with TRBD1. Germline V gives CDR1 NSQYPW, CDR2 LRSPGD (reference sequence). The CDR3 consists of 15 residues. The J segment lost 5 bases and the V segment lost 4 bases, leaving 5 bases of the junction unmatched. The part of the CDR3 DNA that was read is TGCACCTGCAGTGTGGGACAGGGGATTCGAAATACG. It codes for CTCSVGQGIRNT. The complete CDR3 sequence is CTCSVGQGIRNTLYF.

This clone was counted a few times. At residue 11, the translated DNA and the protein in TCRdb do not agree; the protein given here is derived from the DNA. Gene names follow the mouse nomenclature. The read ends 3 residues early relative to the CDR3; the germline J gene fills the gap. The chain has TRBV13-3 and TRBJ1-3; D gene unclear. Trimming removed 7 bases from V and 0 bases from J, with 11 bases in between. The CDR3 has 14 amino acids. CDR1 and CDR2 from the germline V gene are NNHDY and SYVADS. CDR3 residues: CASHAEFSGNTLYF. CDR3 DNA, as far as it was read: TGTGCCAGCCACGCAGAATTTTCTGGAAATACG.

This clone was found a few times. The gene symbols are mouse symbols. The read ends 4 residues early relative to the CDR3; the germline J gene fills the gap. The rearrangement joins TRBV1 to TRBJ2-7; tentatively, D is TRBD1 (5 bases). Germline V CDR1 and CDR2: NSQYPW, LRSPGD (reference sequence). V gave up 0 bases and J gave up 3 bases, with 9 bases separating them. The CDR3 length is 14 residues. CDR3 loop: CTCSAEGHHYEQYF. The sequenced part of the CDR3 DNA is TGCACCTGCAGTGCAGAAGGACACCACTAT.

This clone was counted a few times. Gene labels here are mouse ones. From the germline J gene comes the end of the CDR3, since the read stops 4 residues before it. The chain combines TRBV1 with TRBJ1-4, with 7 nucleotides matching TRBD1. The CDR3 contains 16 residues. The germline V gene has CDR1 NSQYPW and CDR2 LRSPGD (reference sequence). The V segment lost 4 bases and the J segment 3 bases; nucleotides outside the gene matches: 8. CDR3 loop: CTCSVRDRKTNERLFF. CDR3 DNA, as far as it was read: TGCACCTGCAGTGTCCGGGACAGAAAAACCAACGAA. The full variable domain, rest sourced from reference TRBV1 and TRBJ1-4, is VTLLEQNPRWRLVPRGQAVNLRCILKNSQYPWMSWYQQDLQKQLQWLFTLRSPGDKEVKSLPGADYLATRVTDTELRLQVANMSQGRTLYCTCSVRDRKTNERLFFGHGTKLSVL.

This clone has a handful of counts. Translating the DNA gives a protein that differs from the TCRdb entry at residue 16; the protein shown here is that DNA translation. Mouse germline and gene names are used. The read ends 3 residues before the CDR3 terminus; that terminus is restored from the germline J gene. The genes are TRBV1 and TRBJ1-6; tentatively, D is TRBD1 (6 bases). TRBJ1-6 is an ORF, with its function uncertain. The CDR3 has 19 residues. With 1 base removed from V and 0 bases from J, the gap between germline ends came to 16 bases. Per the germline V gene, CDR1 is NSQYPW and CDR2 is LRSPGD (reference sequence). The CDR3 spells CTCSAGEQGRNSYNSPLYF. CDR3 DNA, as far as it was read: TGCACCTGCAGTGCAGGTGAACAGGGACGTAATTCCTATAATTCGCCC.

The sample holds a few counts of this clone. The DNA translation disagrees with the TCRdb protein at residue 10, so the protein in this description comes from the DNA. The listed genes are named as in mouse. Here the CDR3 reads CASSDTKPSPLYF. The CDR3 DNA, read in part, is TGTGCCAGCAGTGACACAAAACCTTCGCCC. The chain employs TRBV13-3 and TRBJ1-6, with D uncertain. The read terminates 3 residues before the CDR3 end, so the remaining end is supplied by the germline J gene. TRBJ1-6 is an ORF; its function is uncertain. Germline CDR1 reads NNHDY; CDR2 reads SYVADS. The CDR3 is made up of 13 amino acids. The V end lost 2 bases, the J end lost 9 bases, and 9 bases lay between the germline ends.

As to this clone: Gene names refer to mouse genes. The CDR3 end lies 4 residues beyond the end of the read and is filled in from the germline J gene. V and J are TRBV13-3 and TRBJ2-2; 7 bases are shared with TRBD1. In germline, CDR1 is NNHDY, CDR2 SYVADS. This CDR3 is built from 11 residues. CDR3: CASKTGGQLYF. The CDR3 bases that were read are TGTGCCAGCAAGACAGGGGGG.

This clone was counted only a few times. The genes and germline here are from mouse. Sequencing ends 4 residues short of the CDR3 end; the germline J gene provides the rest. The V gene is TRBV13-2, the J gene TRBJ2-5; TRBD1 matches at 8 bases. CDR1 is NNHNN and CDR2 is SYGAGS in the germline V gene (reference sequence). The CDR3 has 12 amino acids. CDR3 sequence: CASGTGGDTQYF. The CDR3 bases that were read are TGTGCCAGCGGCACAGGGGGAGAC.

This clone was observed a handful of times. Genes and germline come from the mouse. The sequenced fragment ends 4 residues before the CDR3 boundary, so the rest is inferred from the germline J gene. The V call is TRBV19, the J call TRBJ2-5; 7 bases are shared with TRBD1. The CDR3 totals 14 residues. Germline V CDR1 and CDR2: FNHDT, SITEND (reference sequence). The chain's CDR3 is CASSMTGPPDTQYF. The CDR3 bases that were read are TGTGCCAGCAGTATGACAGGGCCTCCAGAC.

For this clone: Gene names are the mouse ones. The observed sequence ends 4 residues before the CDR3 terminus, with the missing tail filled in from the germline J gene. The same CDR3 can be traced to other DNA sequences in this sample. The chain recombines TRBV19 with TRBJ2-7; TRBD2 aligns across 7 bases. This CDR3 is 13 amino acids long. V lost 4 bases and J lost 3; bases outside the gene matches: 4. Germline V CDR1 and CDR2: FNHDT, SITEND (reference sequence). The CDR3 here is CASSSTGSYEQYF. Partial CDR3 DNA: TGTGCCAGCAGTTCGACTGGGAGCTAT.

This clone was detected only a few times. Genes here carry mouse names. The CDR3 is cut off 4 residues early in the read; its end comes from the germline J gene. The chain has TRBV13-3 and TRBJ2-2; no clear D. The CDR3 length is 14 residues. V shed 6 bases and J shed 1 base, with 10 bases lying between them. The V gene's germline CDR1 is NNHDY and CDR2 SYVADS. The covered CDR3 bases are TGTGCCAGCAAGACTCCCTTAAACACCGGG. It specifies CASKTPLNTG. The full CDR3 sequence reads CASKTPLNTGQLYF.